A selection of T cell receptor beta chains follows, all from one sample in a study of human T cells and chemical hapten exposure. Using its own MiXCR run on the RACE reads, TCRdb lists one record per CDR3 protein. The sample yields more than 70,000 distinct CDR3 sequences, roughly 8.5% seen once. Sequenced material: whole blood. These receptors all stem from a female donor in good health. Some clones in this sample may be carry-over from other donors' samples. CDR3s include the opening cysteine and the closing phenylalanine or tryptophan. Each record gives: D gene, V gene, CDR3 protein. The D gene is left open where the match is weak.

D gene: TRBD2
V gene: TRBV2
CDR3 protein: CASKAGEVTGELFF

D gene: -
V gene: TRBV20-1
CDR3 protein: CSASPTSYQPQHF

D gene: -
V gene: TRBV6-2/TRBV6-3
CDR3 protein: CASRVALANYGYTF

D gene: -
V gene: TRBV12-3/TRBV12-4
CDR3 protein: CASSFSFGEQFF

D gene: -
V gene: TRBV9
CDR3 protein: CASSASGSANNEQFF

D gene: -
V gene: TRBV5-4
CDR3 protein: CASSLTQALNTEAFF

D gene: TRBD2
V gene: TRBV11-2
CDR3 protein: CASSLDIVWEGAKNIQYF

D gene: TRBD1
V gene: TRBV19
CDR3 protein: CASSRTGSLNTEAFF

D gene: TRBD1
V gene: TRBV29-1
CDR3 protein: CSVRARDRGRNEQFF

D gene: -
V gene: TRBV7-9
CDR3 protein: CASSQRQGSGEAFF

D gene: -
V gene: TRBV20-1
CDR3 protein: CSANPLVGSTDTQYF

D gene: TRBD2
V gene: TRBV4-1
CDR3 protein: CASSQPLRGTGELFF

D gene: TRBD2
V gene: TRBV27
CDR3 protein: CASSPLAGGYEQYF

D gene: TRBD2
V gene: TRBV2
CDR3 protein: CASRDSGTSGLQETQYF

D gene: -
V gene: TRBV7-8
CDR3 protein: CASSLGSGNTIYF

D gene: -
V gene: TRBV6-6
CDR3 protein: CASSRREFGELFF

D gene: TRBD1
V gene: TRBV9
CDR3 protein: CASSVGQGMFNEQYF

D gene: -
V gene: TRBV4-3
CDR3 protein: CASSQDEGTGANVLTF

D gene: TRBD2
V gene: TRBV7-9
CDR3 protein: CASSQGLAYNEQFF

D gene: TRBD1
V gene: TRBV20-1
CDR3 protein: CSASDLGQGLGDTQYF

D gene: -
V gene: TRBV21-1
CDR3 protein: CASRLWAGRATDTQYF

D gene: -
V gene: TRBV7-8
CDR3 protein: CASSLEAWETQYF

D gene: -
V gene: TRBV29-1
CDR3 protein: CSVAEWGNNIQYF

D gene: -
V gene: TRBV15
CDR3 protein: CATSKGNEKLFF

D gene: -
V gene: TRBV21-1
CDR3 protein: CASSTPWLAGGPYKNIQYF

D gene: TRBD2
V gene: TRBV5-1
CDR3 protein: CASSGEGLDTQYF

D gene: TRBD2
V gene: TRBV20-1
CDR3 protein: CSAERTSGAPYQQFF

D gene: -
V gene: TRBV14
CDR3 protein: CASSQERQTVNTEAFF

D gene: TRBD2
V gene: TRBV11-3
CDR3 protein: CASSLVTSGSNEQFF

D gene: -
V gene: TRBV3-1
CDR3 protein: CASSLTTGPYNEQFF

D gene: -
V gene: TRBV5-6
CDR3 protein: CASSLSGSTIYF

D gene: TRBD2
V gene: TRBV28
CDR3 protein: CVTLPSGSYEQYF

D gene: TRBD1
V gene: TRBV29-1
CDR3 protein: CSVAGTGDDYGYTF

D gene: -
V gene: TRBV24-1
CDR3 protein: CATSEGTFSGANVLTF

D gene: TRBD2
V gene: TRBV27
CDR3 protein: CASSLGWLAGGEQFF

D gene: -
V gene: TRBV10-3
CDR3 protein: CAISESTGRGEQFF

D gene: -
V gene: TRBV25-1
CDR3 protein: CASSEFPLTDTQYF

D gene: -
V gene: TRBV27
CDR3 protein: CASSSYYQETQYF

D gene: -
V gene: TRBV7-9
CDR3 protein: CASSTGQPHTEAFF

D gene: TRBD2
V gene: TRBV9
CDR3 protein: CASSVASGRKEDTQYF

D gene: -
V gene: TRBV11-2
CDR3 protein: CASSHDFKWYEQYF

D gene: TRBD2
V gene: TRBV9
CDR3 protein: CASSRGTINEQYF

D gene: TRBD2
V gene: TRBV29-1
CDR3 protein: CSVEKQRDGNEQFF

D gene: TRBD1
V gene: TRBV27
CDR3 protein: CASRTGGTEAFF

D gene: -
V gene: TRBV5-6
CDR3 protein: CASSPSGDQNTEAFF

D gene: -
V gene: TRBV11-2
CDR3 protein: CASSPTLNTEAFF

D gene: -
V gene: TRBV10-3
CDR3 protein: CAISESGYTQYF

D gene: TRBD2
V gene: TRBV19
CDR3 protein: CASSIASGSYEQYF

D gene: -
V gene: TRBV10-2
CDR3 protein: CASSPGGSADAQYF

D gene: -
V gene: TRBV7-9
CDR3 protein: CASSLGRGTPLSGANVLTF

D gene: TRBD2
V gene: TRBV7-2
CDR3 protein: CASSLSTSGSTEQYF

D gene: -
V gene: TRBV5-1
CDR3 protein: CASSLQGSDTIYF

D gene: -
V gene: TRBV6-1
CDR3 protein: CASITRARNNEQFF